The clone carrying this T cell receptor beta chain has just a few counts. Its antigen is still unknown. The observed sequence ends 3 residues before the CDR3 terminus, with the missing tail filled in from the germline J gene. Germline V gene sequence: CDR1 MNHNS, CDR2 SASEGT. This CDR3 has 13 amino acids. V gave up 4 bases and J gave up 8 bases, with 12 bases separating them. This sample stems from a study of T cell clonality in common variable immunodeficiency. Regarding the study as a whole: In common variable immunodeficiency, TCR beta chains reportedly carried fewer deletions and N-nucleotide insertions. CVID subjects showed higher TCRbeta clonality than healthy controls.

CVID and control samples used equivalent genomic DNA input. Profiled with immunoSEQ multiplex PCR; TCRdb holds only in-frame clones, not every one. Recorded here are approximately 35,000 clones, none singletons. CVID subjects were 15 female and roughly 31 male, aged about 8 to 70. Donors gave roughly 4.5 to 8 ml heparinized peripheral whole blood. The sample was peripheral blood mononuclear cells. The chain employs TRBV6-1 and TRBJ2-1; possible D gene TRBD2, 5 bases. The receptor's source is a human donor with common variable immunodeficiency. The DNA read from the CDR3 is TGTGCCAGCAGTGTCCCGGGGAGCGATGAG. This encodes CASSVPGSDE. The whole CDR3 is CASSVPGSDEQFF.